Below are 26 T cell receptor beta chains sequenced from a single sample in a study of human T cells and chemical hapten exposure. TCRdb ran MiXCR on the RACE reads and lists one entry per CDR3 protein. The profile shows a few hundred thousand distinct CDR3 sequences, around 6% of them singletons. Regarding time point: patch test 2, 6 weeks after DPC sensitization. The treatment is: therapeutic diphenylcyclopropenone sensitization with weekly scalp DPC. The source was whole blood, collected in connection with sensitization to the hapten diphenylcyclopropenone (DPC). These receptors all stem from a woman aged 18-29 years with alopecia areata. Some clones in this sample may be carry-over from other donors' samples.

This clonotype was detected many times. The chain has TRBV15 and TRBJ2-7; perhaps D is TRBD1 or TRBD2 (6 bases each). The germline V and J ends were trimmed by 3 bases and 1 base, with 13 bases remaining between them. CDR1 and CDR2 (germline): LNHNV, YYDKDF (reference sequence). The CDR3 contains 15 residues. The CDR3 sequence is CATSSTGTESYEQYF. The CDR3 nucleotides read TGTGCCACCAGCAGCACAGGGACTGAATCCTACGAGCAGTACTTC.

The V and J genes are TRBV20-1 and TRBJ1-2, with D possibly matching TRBD1 (5 bases). The V end lost 7 bases, the J end lost 6 bases, and 18 bases lay between the germline ends. The CDR3 totals 13 residues. Germline loops: CDR1 DFQATT, CDR2 SNEGSKA (reference sequence). In nucleotides, the CDR3 is TGCAGTGGCCTAGGACATTTCGGCAATGGCTACACCTTC. It codes for CSGLGHFGNGYTF.

V is TRBV19 and J is TRBJ2-7; tentative D call: TRBD2 (6 bases). Trimming took 5 bases from V and 4 from J, leaving 15 bases between them. The CDR3 consists of 14 residues. Germline lookup yields CDR1 LNHDA and CDR2 SQIVND (reference sequence). DNA of the CDR3: TGTGCCAGTAGTCGTATGGAGGGATATTACGAGCAGTACTTC. It translates to CASSRMEGYYEQYF.

The chain uses TRBV29-1 and TRBJ1-1; D is perhaps TRBD1 (5 bases). V was cut by 4 bases and J by 3 bases, with 9 bases left in between. The CDR3 contains 12 residues. Germline V gene data show CDR1 as SQVTM and CDR2 as ANQGSEA. Here the CDR3 reads CSVGWGDTEAFF. Written as DNA, the CDR3 is TGCAGCGTTGGGTGGGGGGACACTGAAGCTTTCTTT.

This clonotype was seen many times. The chain employs TRBV18 and TRBJ2-4; 8 bases match TRBD1. Germline V gene sequence: CDR1 KGHSH, CDR2 LQKENI. The trim removed 2 bases at V and 7 bases at J, leaving 4 bases unmatched. The CDR3 is 14 amino acids. CDR3 in amino acids: CASSPYGQGNIQYF. The CDR3 DNA reads as TGTGCCAGCTCACCATACGGACAGGGCAACATTCAGTACTTC.

This clonotype came up many times. The V call is TRBV29-1, the J call TRBJ2-3; tentative D call: TRBD2 (7 bases). The CDR3 has 14 amino acids. Between the trimmed V and J ends, which lost 4 bases and 5 bases, there was a span of 16 bases. Germline V CDR1 and CDR2: SQVTM, ANQGSEA. Here the CDR3 reads CSVGPSGGQDTQYF. CDR3 coding DNA: TGCAGCGTTGGGCCCTCGGGGGGCCAAGATACGCAGTATTTT.

The chain combines TRBV6-5 with TRBJ1-1; perhaps TRBD1 as D (5 bases). Trimming left V 0 bases short and J 1 base short, with 9 bases between. This CDR3 has 15 residues. From germline, CDR1 is MNHEY and CDR2 SVGAGI. The CDR3, as DNA: TGTGCCAGCAGTTACTCGTTTACAGGGAACACTGAAGCTTTCTTT. Its translation: CASSYSFTGNTEAFF.

A few counts support this clonotype. The chain joins TRBV7-6 to TRBJ2-7; the match to TRBD2 covers 8 bases. CDR1 and CDR2 from the germline V gene are SGHVS and FNYEAQ. V lost 0 bases, J lost 2 bases, and 3 bases stayed unmatched. The CDR3 length is 15 residues. CDR3 DNA sequence: TGTGCCAGCAGCTTAGCAGCGGGGGCCCCCTACGAGCAGTACTTC. Protein: CASSLAAGAPYEQYF.

In DNA, the CDR3 is TGTGCCAGCAGCTTAACACTAGACAGGGGGAATACGCAGTATTTT. Protein: CASSLTLDRGNTQYF. J is TRBJ2-3 and V is TRBV11-2, with TRBD1 identical over 9 bases. The ends lost 2 bases at V and 7 bases at J; junction bases unmatched: 7. Looked up from germline, CDR1 is SGHAT and CDR2 is FQNNGV. The CDR3 runs to 15 residues.

This chain connects TRBV10-2 to TRBJ2-3, with 9 bases aligning to TRBD2. Per the germline V gene, CDR1 is WSHSY and CDR2 is SAAADI. The J segment lost 5 bases and the V segment lost 7 bases, leaving 7 bases of the junction unmatched. The CDR3 is 14 amino acids. DNA of the CDR3: TGCGCCAGCAATGGCGGGGGGGCCGGAGATACGCAGTATTTT. Protein sequence: CASNGGGAGDTQYF.

This clonotype has ten or more counts. V usage is TRBV7-9 and J usage is TRBJ1-4, with 8 nucleotides matching TRBD1. The CDR3 totals 14 residues. From germline, CDR1 is SEHNR and CDR2 FQNEAQ (reference sequence). Trimming at V came to 4 bases and at J to 8 bases, leaving 6 bases not matched to a gene. The CDR3 protein is CASSSGQGNEKLFF. The CDR3 coding sequence is TGTGCCAGCAGCTCAGGACAGGGAAACGAAAAACTGTTTTTT.

This clonotype was counted at least ten times. The chain has TRBV10-3 and TRBJ2-5, with D perhaps TRBD1 (5 bases). Trimming cost V 11 bases and J 1 base, with 14 bases left between them. Germline V gene sequence: CDR1 ENHRY, CDR2 SYGVKD. The CDR3 totals 13 residues. The CDR3: CASRQGLQETQYF. The CDR3 bases are TGTGCCTCCCGTCAGGGCCTCCAAGAGACCCAGTACTTC.

At least ten counts were recorded for this clonotype. The gene calls are TRBV29-1 and TRBJ2-5; D may be TRBD1 (6 bases). Trimming left V 7 bases short and J 1 base short, with 19 bases between. CDR3 length: 15 residues. The germline V gene encodes CDR1 SQVTM and CDR2 ANQGSEA. CDR3 amino acids: CSAGQFGLSQETQYF. In DNA, the CDR3 is TGCAGCGCCGGACAGTTTGGTCTAAGCCAAGAGACCCAGTACTTC.

There are many counts of this clonotype. The chain joins TRBV28 to TRBJ1-5; D is uncertain. Germline assignment: CDR1 MDHEN and CDR2 SYDVKM. The CDR3 runs 10 residues. CDR3 coding DNA: TGTGCATGCCTTAATCAGCCCCAGCATTTT. This translates into CACLNQPQHF.

This clonotype was observed many times. The chain combines TRBV4-1 with TRBJ1-1; the D is unclear. The CDR3 loop spans 17 amino acids. Germline CDR1 is MGHRA and CDR2 is YSYEKL. The ends were cut back, 6 bases at V and 0 bases at J, with 20 bases in the middle. The CDR3 region has the DNA TGCGCCAGCAGTCTCCAGGCTCCCCTTTTCATGAACACTGAAGCTTTCTTT. Protein: CASSLQAPLFMNTEAFF.

This clonotype was seen at least ten times. This chain joins TRBV28 and TRBJ1-2, with D hard to call. The germline CDR1 and CDR2 sequences are MDHEN and SYDVKM. Trimming stripped 5 bases from V and 7 bases from J, with 32 bases between. This CDR3 comprises 19 residues. The CDR3 reads CASSPARYRTQTRLSGYTF. The CDR3 DNA reads as TGTGCCAGCAGTCCCGCCCGGTACCGTACACAGACACGTTTGAGTGGCTACACCTTC.

This clonotype came up a few times. The rearrangement uses TRBV12-3 or TRBV12-4 and TRBJ2-3, with 7 positions matching TRBD2. The CDR3 length is 14 residues. V shed 3 bases, J shed 2 bases, and the junction held 2 bases outside the gene matches. The CDR3 loop reads CASSLERDTDTQYF. CDR3 coding DNA: TGTGCCAGCAGTTTGGAGCGGGACACAGATACGCAGTATTTT.

The V call is TRBV6-1, the J call TRBJ1-2; tentative D call: TRBD1 (6 bases). The length of the CDR3 is 14 residues. The germline V gene encodes CDR1 MNHNS and CDR2 SASEGT. V lost 4 bases to trimming and J lost 8 bases, with 17 bases between them. CDR3: CASSVIPGVQGYTF. In nucleotides, the CDR3 is TGTGCCAGCAGTGTAATACCAGGGGTCCAGGGCTACACCTTC.

In its sample, this clonotype was seen a few times. V gene TRBV7-9 combines with J gene TRBJ1-2, with D unclear. Germline loops: CDR1 SEHNR, CDR2 FQNEAQ (reference sequence). The CDR3 spans 15 residues. Trimming pared 3 bases from V and 4 bases from J, leaving 15 bases between. CDR3 sequence reads: CASSFPVTPSYGYTF. CDR3 DNA: TGTGCCAGCAGCTTCCCGGTGACACCGAGCTATGGCTACACCTTC.

Many counts were recorded for this clonotype. This chain links TRBV14 with TRBJ2-1, with D possibly being TRBD2 (6 bases). Germline loops: CDR1 SGHDN, CDR2 FVKESK. This CDR3 comprises 15 residues. With 4 bases removed from V and 4 bases from J, the gap between germline ends came to 14 bases. CDR3 protein: CASSLLSGLYNEQFF. CDR3 bases: TGTGCCAGCAGCCTCTTATCGGGACTTTACAATGAGCAGTTCTTC.

Many counts were recorded for this clonotype. The chain uses TRBV18 and TRBJ1-6; 7 nucleotides line up with TRBD1. This CDR3 spans 14 amino acids. V was pared by 2 bases and J by 11 bases, with 6 bases of the junction left unmatched. Germline CDR1 is KGHSH and CDR2 is LQKENI. CDR3: CASSPSGQLTPLHF. As DNA, the CDR3 is TGTGCCAGCTCACCATCGGGACAGCTCACACCCCTCCACTTT.

This clonotype appeared many times. The gene calls are TRBV6-1 and TRBJ1-4; D might be TRBD1 (5 bases). V lost 4 bases and J lost 5, with 20 bases in between. The germline V gene encodes CDR1 MNHNS and CDR2 SASEGT. The CDR3 is made up of 17 amino acids. CDR3 DNA: TGTGCCAGCAGTGGATTCTCCGGGACGGGGGGGAATGAAAAACTGTTTTTT. Translating gives CASSGFSGTGGNEKLFF.

This clonotype was seen ten or more times. V and J are TRBV14 and TRBJ1-4; D gene uncertain. V was cut by 4 bases and J by 6 bases, with 15 bases left in between. The germline V gene has CDR1 SGHDN and CDR2 FVKESK. The CDR3 extends over 15 amino acids. The CDR3 coding sequence is TGTGCCAGCAGCCTCCCGGACCCGGCGGATGAAAAACTGTTTTTT. It is translated as CASSLPDPADEKLFF.

V usage is TRBV28 and J usage is TRBJ2-3; 10 bases map to TRBD2. V trimming: 7 bases; J trimming: 2 bases; junction bases outside the gene matches: 3. The V gene's germline CDR1 is MDHEN and CDR2 SYDVKM. The CDR3 is made up of 14 amino acids. The chain's CDR3 is CASIAGGHTDTQYF. The CDR3 DNA follows: TGTGCCAGCATAGCGGGGGGTCACACAGATACGCAGTATTTT.

This clonotype was recorded many times. The CDR3 nucleotides read TGTGCCAGCAGCTTAGGAGGGGGACAGGGAGGAACTGAAGCTTTCTTT. This codes for CASSLGGGQGGTEAFF. V usage is TRBV7-9 and J usage is TRBJ1-1; 9 positions match TRBD1. Per the germline V gene, CDR1 is SEHNR and CDR2 is FQNEAQ (reference sequence). After removal of 1 base from V and 5 bases from J, the junction contained 8 bases not matched to a gene. This CDR3 region has 16 residues.

At least ten counts were recorded for this clonotype. The chain uses TRBV4-1 and TRBJ2-7; TRBD2 agrees at 8 bases. The CDR3 contains 14 residues. Germline loops: CDR1 MGHRA, CDR2 YSYEKL. Trimming took 3 bases from V and 3 from J; bases not matched to a gene: 4. CDR3 nucleotide sequence: TGCGCCAGCAGCCAGGGTAGCGGGGACTACGAGCAGTACTTC. Its translation is CASSQGSGDYEQYF.